These T cell receptor beta chains were read from a single sample in a study of blood T cell repertoires in COVID-19. Some clones are missing from TCRdb's copy, which holds only in-frame ones; the method was immunoSEQ multiplex PCR. The profile shows 280,000 or so clones, roughly 85% of them singletons. Sequencing input: PBMCs or T cells enriched from blood (not recorded which). The receptors stem from a woman aged 50 to 60 who had recovered from COVID-19. Both conserved end residues are part of each CDR3. The D gene is left open where the match is weak. The listing skips clone size in some rows; elsewhere it reads once, few, many or a size class.

j_gene,v_gene,abundance,d_gene,len,CDR3aa,CDR3nt
TRBJ1-2,TRBV6-5,-,TRBD1,15,CASFWGRTGASGYTF,TGTGCCAGCTTTTGGGGTAGGACAGGCGCTAGTGGCTACACCTTC
TRBJ2-7,TRBV6-5,-,-,15,CASSYSTKRLSEQYF,TGTGCCAGCAGTTACTCAACCAAGCGGTTAAGCGAGCAGTACTTC
TRBJ1-2,TRBV7-2,-,-,13,CASSTGRDYGYTF,TGTGCCAGCAGCACAGGACGGGACTATGGCTACACCTTC
TRBJ1-2,TRBV9,-,TRBD1,15,CASSAGQEVDYGYTF,TGTGCCAGCAGCGCGGGACAGGAGGTTGACTATGGCTACACCTTC
TRBJ1-4,TRBV6-1,-,-,15,CASSEDWTDNEKLFF,TGTGCCAGCAGTGAAGATTGGACAGACAATGAAAAACTGTTTTTT
TRBJ1-2,TRBV30,-,TRBD1,13,CAWSTWTGPGYTF,TGTGCCTGGAGTACATGGACAGGGCCTGGCTACACCTTC
TRBJ1-4,TRBV4-1,-,-,16,CASSQPSRDKNEKLFF,TGCGCCAGCAGCCAGCCTTCCCGGGACAAGAATGAAAAACTGTTTTTT
TRBJ2-1,TRBV19,-,-,13,CASSIRSSEKQFF,TGTGCCAGTAGTATAAGGTCTAGTGAGAAGCAGTTCTTC
TRBJ2-1,TRBV6-4,few,TRBD2,14,CASSDGGSPNEQFF,TGTGCCAGCAGTGACGGCGGGAGTCCCAATGAGCAGTTCTTC
TRBJ2-1,TRBV2,-,TRBD2,14,CASNGLAGGNEQFF,TGTGCCAGCAATGGACTAGCGGGGGGAAATGAGCAGTTCTTC
TRBJ1-2,TRBV12-3/TRBV12-4,-,-,12,CASSFGGYGYTF,TGTGCCAGCAGTTTCGGGGGGTATGGCTACACCTTC
TRBJ1-4,TRBV5-1,-,-,14,CASSIRGGNEKLFF,TGCGCCAGCAGCATCAGGGGTGGAAATGAAAAACTGTTTTTT
TRBJ2-1,TRBV11-2,-,TRBD2,15,CASRVGTSGRDEQFF,TGTGCCAGCAGAGTCGGGACTAGCGGGAGGGATGAGCAGTTCTTC
TRBJ1-4,TRBV4-1,-,-,14,CASSALEANEKLFF,TGCGCCAGCAGCGCATTGGAGGCTAATGAAAAACTGTTTTTT
TRBJ2-1,TRBV24-1,-,TRBD2,13,CATSAPWGGEQFF,TGTGCCACCAGTGCCCCTTGGGGGGGTGAGCAGTTCTTC
TRBJ2-3,TRBV9,-,TRBD2,16,CASSPGLAGVQDTQYF,TGTGCCAGCAGCCCGGGACTAGCGGGAGTTCAAGATACGCAGTATTTT
TRBJ2-3,TRBV4-1,-,TRBD1,17,CASSQPGQWVSTDTQYF,TGCGCCAGCAGCCAGCCGGGACAGTGGGTTAGCACAGATACGCAGTATTTT
TRBJ1-1,TRBV11-2,-,TRBD1,17,CASSYMDRVGMNTEAFF,TGTGCCAGCAGTTACATGGACAGGGTGGGTATGAACACTGAAGCTTTCTTT
TRBJ1-2,TRBV7-9,few,-,13,CASSAIRYYGYTF,TGTGCCAGCAGCGCGATCAGGTACTATGGCTACACCTTC
TRBJ1-4,TRBV2,-,-,15,CASSNTRQPNEKLFF,TGTGCCAGCAGTAACACCCGACAGCCTAATGAAAAACTGTTTTTT
TRBJ2-7,TRBV25-1,-,-,14,CASSGQASSYEQYF,TGTGCCAGCAGTGGGCAAGCGAGTTCCTACGAGCAGTACTTC
TRBJ1-2,TRBV6-2/TRBV6-3,-,-,16,CASSSQHRVPNYGYTF,TGTGCCAGCAGTTCGCAGCACAGGGTTCCTAACTATGGCTACACCTTC
TRBJ2-1,TRBV18,few,-,13,CASSPTAYNEQFF,TGTGCCAGCTCACCGACAGCCTACAATGAGCAGTTCTTC
TRBJ1-5,TRBV6-5,-,-,16,CASSYVGQVINQPQHF,TGTGCCAGCAGTTACGTAGGACAAGTGATTAATCAGCCCCAGCATTTT
TRBJ2-7,TRBV21-1,-,-,13,CASSKGGLYEQYF,TGTGCCAGCAGCAAAGGGGGGCTCTACGAGCAGTACTTC
TRBJ1-1,TRBV12-3/TRBV12-4,-,-,13,CASSLGQKHEAFF,TGTGCCAGCAGTTTAGGCCAGAAACATGAAGCTTTCTTT
TRBJ2-5,TRBV7-8,-,TRBD1,15,CASSLEGQVRETQYF,TGTGCCAGCAGCTTGGAGGGACAGGTTCGGGAGACCCAGTACTTC
TRBJ1-6,TRBV5-1,-,-,15,CASSGIGTNNSPLHF,TGCGCCAGCAGCGGAATCGGGACAAATAATTCACCCCTCCACTTT
TRBJ2-1,TRBV30,-,TRBD2,16,CAWSSGLAGGPGEQFF,TGTGCCTGGAGTAGCGGGCTAGCGGGGGGGCCAGGAGAGCAGTTCTTC
TRBJ1-1,TRBV7-9,-,-,12,CASSNTNTEAFF,TGTGCCAGCAGCAACACGAACACTGAAGCTTTCTTT
TRBJ1-3,TRBV2,once,TRBD1,13,CASRQGAENTIYF,TGTGCCAGCCGACAGGGGGCGGAAAACACCATATATTTT
TRBJ2-1,TRBV6-2/TRBV6-3,-,TRBD2,16,CASSYRSLADYNEQFF,TGTGCCAGCAGTTACCGATCCCTAGCGGACTACAATGAGCAGTTCTTC
TRBJ2-2,TRBV28,-,TRBD2,18,CASSKLSAGGPTTGELFF,TGTGCCAGCAGTAAACTCTCAGCGGGGGGCCCTACCACCGGGGAGCTGTTTTTT
TRBJ2-3,TRBV27,-,-,15,CASSFGGLVTDTQYF,TGTGCCAGCAGTTTCGGGGGGCTTGTGACAGATACGCAGTATTTT
TRBJ2-7,TRBV4-1,-,TRBD1,14,CASSHETGVYEQYF,TGCGCCAGCAGCCACGAGACAGGGGTATACGAGCAGTACTTC
TRBJ1-1,TRBV20-1,-,-,11,CSAREGVEAFF,TGCAGTGCCAGAGAGGGCGTGGAAGCTTTCTTT
TRBJ2-3,TRBV19,-,TRBD1,13,CASSGTGADTQYF,TGTGCCAGTAGCGGGACAGGGGCAGATACGCAGTATTTT
TRBJ2-7,TRBV24-1,-,TRBD1,13,CATSDSTGPEQYF,TGTGCCACCAGTGATTCGACAGGGCCCGAGCAGTACTTC
TRBJ2-7,TRBV5-4,-,TRBD2,16,CASSLYRTSGSGEQYF,TGTGCCAGCAGCTTGTATCGGACTAGCGGGAGTGGTGAGCAGTACTTC
TRBJ2-5,TRBV14,-,-,13,CASSQGIEETQYF,TGTGCCAGCAGCCAAGGTATAGAAGAGACCCAGTACTTC
TRBJ1-5,TRBV18,-,-,15,CASSQEKHPNQPQHF,TGTGCCAGCTCACAGGAGAAACATCCCAATCAGCCCCAGCATTTT
TRBJ2-5,TRBV9,-,TRBD2,15,CASSGTSGRGETQYF,TGTGCCAGCAGCGGTACTAGCGGGAGAGGGGAGACCCAGTACTTC